The 4 T cell receptor beta chains presented below share a single source sample, sequenced in a study of T cells after yellow fever vaccination. TCRdb recomputed calls from the 5' RACE reads with MiXCR, one row per CDR3 protein. The table shows 20,000 to 25,000 distinct CDR3 sequences, with about 3.2% occurring only once. The sequencing used PBMCs, either bulk or a sorted T-cell subset (CD4+, CD8+, memory, or dextramer-sorted; not recorded which), collected around 45 days after the first yellow fever vaccination. Every receptor here comes from a man aged 18 to 30 who received the YFV17D yellow fever vaccine.

This clonotype came up many times. This chain connects TRBV24-1 to TRBJ2-5; either TRBD1 or TRBD2 may supply D (7 bases each). Germline CDR1 is KGHDR and CDR2 is SFDVKD. This CDR3 has 16 residues. Deletions cut 3 bases from V and 3 bases from J, with 16 bases between. This chain's CDR3 is CATSDARQGGEETQYF. CDR3 sequence (DNA): TGTGCCACCAGTGATGCTCGACAGGGAGGGGAAGAGACCCAGTACTTC.

This clonotype was found many times. This sequence joins TRBV30 and TRBJ1-1, with a tentative D call TRBD1 (5 bases). Germline CDR1 reads GTSNPN; CDR2 reads SVGIG (reference sequence). The CDR3 totals 13 residues. V shed 8 bases and J shed 1 base, with 14 bases lying between them. CDR3 region: CASPTASNTEAFF. CDR3 DNA sequence: TGTGCCAGTCCGACAGCCTCGAACACTGAAGCTTTCTTT.

Ten or more counts support this clonotype. The chain recombines TRBV4-3 with TRBJ2-1; TRBD1 agrees at 7 bases. CDR1 and CDR2 (germline): LGHNA, YSLEER. The V gene end was trimmed by 5 bases and the J gene end by 7 bases; junction bases not matched to a gene: 8. The CDR3 is 14 amino acids. CDR3 DNA sequence: TGCGCCAGCAGCGTACAGGGGCGCGGGAATGAGCAGTTCTTC. Amino acid sequence: CASSVQGRGNEQFF.

In this sample, this clonotype turned up many times. V is TRBV4-1 and J is TRBJ2-3; no clear D. Germline loops: CDR1 MGHRA, CDR2 YSYEKL. Trimming pared 3 bases from V and 4 bases from J, leaving 11 bases between. This CDR3 is 14 amino acids long. DNA for the CDR3: TGCGCCAGCAGCCAGGCACGCCTGTCAGATACGCAGTATTTT. This encodes CASSQARLSDTQYF.